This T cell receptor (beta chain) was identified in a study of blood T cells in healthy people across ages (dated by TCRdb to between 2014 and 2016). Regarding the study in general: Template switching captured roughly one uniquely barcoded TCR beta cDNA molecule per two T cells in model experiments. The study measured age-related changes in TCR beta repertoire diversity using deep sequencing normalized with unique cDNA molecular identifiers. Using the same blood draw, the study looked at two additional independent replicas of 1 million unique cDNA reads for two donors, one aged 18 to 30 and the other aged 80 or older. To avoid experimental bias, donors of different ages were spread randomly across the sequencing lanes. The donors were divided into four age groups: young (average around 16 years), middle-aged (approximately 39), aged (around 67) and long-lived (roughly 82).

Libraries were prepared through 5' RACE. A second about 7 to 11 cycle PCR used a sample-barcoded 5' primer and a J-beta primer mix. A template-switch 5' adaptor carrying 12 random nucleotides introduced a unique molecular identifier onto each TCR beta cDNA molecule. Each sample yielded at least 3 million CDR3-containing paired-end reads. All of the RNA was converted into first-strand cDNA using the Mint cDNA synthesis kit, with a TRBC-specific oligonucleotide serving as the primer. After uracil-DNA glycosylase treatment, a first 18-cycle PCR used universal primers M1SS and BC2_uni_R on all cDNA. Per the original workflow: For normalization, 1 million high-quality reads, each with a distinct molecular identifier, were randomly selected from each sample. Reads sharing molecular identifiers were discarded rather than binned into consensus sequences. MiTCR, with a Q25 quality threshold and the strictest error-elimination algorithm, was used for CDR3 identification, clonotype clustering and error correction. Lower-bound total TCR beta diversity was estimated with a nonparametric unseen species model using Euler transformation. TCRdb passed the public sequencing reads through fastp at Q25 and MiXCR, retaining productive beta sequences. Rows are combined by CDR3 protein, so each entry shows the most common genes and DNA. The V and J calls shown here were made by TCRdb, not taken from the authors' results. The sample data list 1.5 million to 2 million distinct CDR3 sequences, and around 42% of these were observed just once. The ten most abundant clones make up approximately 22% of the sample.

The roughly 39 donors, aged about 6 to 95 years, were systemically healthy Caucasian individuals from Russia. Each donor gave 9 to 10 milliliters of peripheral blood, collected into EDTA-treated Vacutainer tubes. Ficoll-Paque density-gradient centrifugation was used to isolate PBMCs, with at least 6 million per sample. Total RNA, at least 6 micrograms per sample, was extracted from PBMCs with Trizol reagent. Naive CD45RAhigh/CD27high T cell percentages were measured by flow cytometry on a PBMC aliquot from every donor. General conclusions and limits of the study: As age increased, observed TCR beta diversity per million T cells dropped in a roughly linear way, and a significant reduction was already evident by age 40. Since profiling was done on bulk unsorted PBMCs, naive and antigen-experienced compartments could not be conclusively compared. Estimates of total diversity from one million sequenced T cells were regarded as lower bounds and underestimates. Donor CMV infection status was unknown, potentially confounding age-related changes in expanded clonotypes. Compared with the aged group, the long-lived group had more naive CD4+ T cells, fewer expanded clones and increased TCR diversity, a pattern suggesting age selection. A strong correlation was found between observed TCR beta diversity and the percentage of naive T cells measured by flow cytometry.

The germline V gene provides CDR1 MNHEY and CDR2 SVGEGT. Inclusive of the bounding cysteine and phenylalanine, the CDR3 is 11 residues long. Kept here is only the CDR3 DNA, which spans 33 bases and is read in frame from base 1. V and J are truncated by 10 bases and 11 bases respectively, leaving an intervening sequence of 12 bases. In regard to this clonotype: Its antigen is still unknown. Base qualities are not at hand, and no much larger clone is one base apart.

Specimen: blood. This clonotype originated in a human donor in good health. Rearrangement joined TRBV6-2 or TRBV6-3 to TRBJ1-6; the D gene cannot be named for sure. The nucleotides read TGTGCCACGAAAGAGGCCCCACCCCTCCACTTT. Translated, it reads CATKEAPPLHF.